This T cell receptor (beta chain) was retrieved from a study of Tregs in tolerant kidney transplant recipients (dated by TCRdb to between 2019 and 2020). Regarding the complete study: The study applied TCRbeta sequencing to find donor-specific regulatory T cells before combined kidney and bone marrow transplantation and then followed those same cells after transplant. TCRbeta repertoire sequencing was used in a few healthy controls to compare several ways of expanding Tregs specific for an allogeneic donor. Beyond this particular receptor, the publication reports: Because only a small number of patients were included, the study had limitations, and the results will need to be validated in larger populations as well as under other immunosuppression protocols. Expanding Tregs with activated donor B cells appeared to identify the most biologically relevant and donor-specific TCRbeta repertoire. Biological reproducibility was not examined directly, but technical replication error appeared to be minimal.

Thawed PBMCs were FACS-sorted into unstimulated Tregs (CD4+CD25+CD127-), CD4+ non-Tregs (CD4+CD25-), CD4 cells and CD8 cells. Blood from healthy controls was obtained either as purchased buffy coats or from healthy volunteers. Healthy control blood was processed to PBMCs with a Ficoll density gradient and then cryopreserved, whereas patient PBMCs were collected both before and after transplant. Genomic DNA was extracted from sorted cells with the QIAGEN DNeasy Blood and Tissue Kit for TCRbeta CDR3 sequencing. High-throughput TCRbeta CDR3 sequencing, which included PCR amplification with bias correction and internal controls, was done commercially through immunoSEQ. Per the source publication's procedure: Unique productive TCRbeta sequences were defined by CDR3 nucleotide sequence when primers matched and otherwise by CDR3 amino acid sequence together with Vbeta and Jbeta genes. To correct for sorting error, sequences found in more than one sorted population at a frequency ratio of 2:1 or less were discarded, and the remaining shared sequences were assigned to the population with the higher frequency. Sequences were defined as donor-reactive when expanded at least 5-fold in CFSE-low cells versus unstimulated cells and present at a frequency of at least 0.01% in CFSE-low cells. Repertoire divergence was quantified by Jensen-Shannon divergence using the top 100 TCRbeta sequences ranked by frequency. For samples with multiple sequencing runs, sorting error was corrected separately for each run before the runs were pooled. Entries here come from immuneACCESS through TCRdb and include only in-frame sequences with V and J called. Some clones fail to appear in such tables; in the studies checked, an unresolved V gene covers under half of the shortfall, and the cause of the remainder is unknown. V and J calls and clone size are given by that table; D and trimming were obtained from the DNA. For this sample there are tens of thousands of clones; 84% appear just once. The ten top clones hold roughly 4.9% of the sample.

This clone was seen a few times. Its cognate antigen has yet to be identified. No much larger clonotype is one base removed from it; base qualities were not supplied. CDR1 is given as SNHLY and CDR2 as FYNNEI, both from the germline V gene. Trimming at the junction amounts to 6 bases on V and 7 bases on J, and the germline ends lie 15 bases apart. The CDR3 starts with the cysteine, ends with the phenylalanine, and has 13 residues. Only the CDR3 region is kept as DNA, spanning 39 bases read in frame from base 1. Input material: CD4+ T cells from blood. The origin of this receptor is a human donor in good health. The chain is encoded by TRBV2 joined to TRBJ2-5; the D segment could be TRBD1, given 5 matching bases. Here is the DNA: TGTGCCAGCAGCCCGACCTTAGGGGTGACCCAGTACTTC. Its product reads: CASSPTLGVTQYF.